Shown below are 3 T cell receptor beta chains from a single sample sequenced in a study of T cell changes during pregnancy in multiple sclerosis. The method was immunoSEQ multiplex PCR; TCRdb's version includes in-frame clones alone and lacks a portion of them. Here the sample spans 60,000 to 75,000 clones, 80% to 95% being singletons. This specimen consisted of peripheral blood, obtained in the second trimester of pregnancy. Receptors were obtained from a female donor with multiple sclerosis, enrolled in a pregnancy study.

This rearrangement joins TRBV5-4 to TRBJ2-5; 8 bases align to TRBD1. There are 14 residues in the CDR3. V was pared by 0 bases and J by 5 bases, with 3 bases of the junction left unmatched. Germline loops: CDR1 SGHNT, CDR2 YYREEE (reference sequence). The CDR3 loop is CASSLAGGVETQYF. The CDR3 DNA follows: TGTGCCAGCAGCTTGGCAGGGGGCGTGGAGACCCAGTACTTC.

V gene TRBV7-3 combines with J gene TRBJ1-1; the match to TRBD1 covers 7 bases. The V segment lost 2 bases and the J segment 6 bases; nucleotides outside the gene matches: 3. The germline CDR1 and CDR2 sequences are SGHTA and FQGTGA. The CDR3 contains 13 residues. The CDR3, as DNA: TGTGCCAGCAGCTTAGACAGGGTGGCTGAAGCTTTCTTT. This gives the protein CASSLDRVAEAFF.

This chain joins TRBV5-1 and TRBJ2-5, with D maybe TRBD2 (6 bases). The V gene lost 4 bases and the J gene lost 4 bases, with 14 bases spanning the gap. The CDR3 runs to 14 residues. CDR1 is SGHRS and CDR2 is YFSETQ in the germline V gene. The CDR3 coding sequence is TGCGCCAGCAGCCCTTGGGGGGAAGGAGAGACCCAGTACTTC. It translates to CASSPWGEGETQYF.